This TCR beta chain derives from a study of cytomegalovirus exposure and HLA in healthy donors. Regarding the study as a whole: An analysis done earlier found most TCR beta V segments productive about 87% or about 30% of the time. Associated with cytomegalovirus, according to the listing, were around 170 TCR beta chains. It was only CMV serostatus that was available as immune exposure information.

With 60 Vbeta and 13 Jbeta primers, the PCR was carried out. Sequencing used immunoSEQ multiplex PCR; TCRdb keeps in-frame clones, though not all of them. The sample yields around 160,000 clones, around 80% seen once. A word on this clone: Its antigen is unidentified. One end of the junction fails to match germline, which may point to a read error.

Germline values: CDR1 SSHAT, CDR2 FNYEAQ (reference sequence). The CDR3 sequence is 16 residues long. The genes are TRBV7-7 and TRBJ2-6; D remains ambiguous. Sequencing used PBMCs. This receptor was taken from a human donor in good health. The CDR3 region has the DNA TGTGCTAGCAGCTCCCGGGTCGTTTTTGGGGCCAACGTCCTGACTTTC. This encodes CASSSRVVFGANVLTF. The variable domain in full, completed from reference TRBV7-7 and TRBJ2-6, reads GAGVSQSPRYKVTKRGQDVTLRCDPISSHATLYWYQQALGQGPEFLTYFNYEAQPDKSGLPSDRFSAERPEGSISTLTIQRTEQRDSAMYRCASSSRVVFGANVLTFGAGSRLTVL.